These T cell receptor beta chains were read from a single sample in a study of blood T cell repertoires in COVID-19. TCRdb's copy holds only in-frame clones and misses some; the assay was immunoSEQ multiplex PCR. The top ten hold around 1.5% of the sample, which has 140,000 to 150,000 clones, more than 70% seen once. The specimen was peripheral blood. The receptors were sampled from a human donor in a cohort sampled during active COVID-19. CDR3s include the opening cysteine and the closing phenylalanine or tryptophan. A D gene is named only where the DNA matches it firmly. Some rows have no size entry. The others give once, few or many, or a class for an expanded clone.

abundance,d_gene,len,j_gene,v_gene,CDR3nt,CDR3aa
-,-,16,TRBJ2-7,TRBV6-6,TGTGCCAGCAGTTACTCGCGGGTCCCGGGAGCCTACGAGCAGTACTTC,CASSYSRVPGAYEQYF
-,-,13,TRBJ1-1,TRBV6-2/TRBV6-3,TGTGCCAGCAGTTACTCGGACAGTCTGGAAGCTTTCTTT,CASSYSDSLEAFF
-,TRBD1,14,TRBJ2-2,TRBV5-1,TGCGCCAGCAGCTTGCGGACAGGACCCGGGGAGCTGTTTTTT,CASSLRTGPGELFF
-,-,13,TRBJ2-1,TRBV4-1,TGCGCCAGCAGCCAGGGACTCCGGGATGAGCAGTTCTTC,CASSQGLRDEQFF
-,-,14,TRBJ1-3,TRBV2,TGTGCCAGCAGTGTACAGACCTCTGGAAACACCATATATTTT,CASSVQTSGNTIYF
-,TRBD2,15,TRBJ2-7,TRBV4-1,TGCGCCAGCAGCCAGGCCGGGACTAGCTTCTACGAGCAGTACTTC,CASSQAGTSFYEQYF
-,TRBD2,13,TRBJ2-7,TRBV10-3,TGTGCCATCGCCGGACTAGCGGGGCTCGAGCAGTACTTC,CAIAGLAGLEQYF
-,-,14,TRBJ2-3,TRBV24-1,TGTGCCACCAGTCCGGCCGGGAGCACAGATACGCAGTATTTT,CATSPAGSTDTQYF
-,TRBD1,16,TRBJ1-1,TRBV19,TGTGCCAGTAGTATGGCGTCAGGGGGCTTGAACACTGAAGCTTTCTTT,CASSMASGGLNTEAFF
-,TRBD2,15,TRBJ2-5,TRBV7-9,TGTGCCAGCAGCTTAGAAGCGGGGGGATCAGAGACCCAGTACTTC,CASSLEAGGSETQYF
-,TRBD1,17,TRBJ1-2,TRBV5-1,TGCGCCAGCAGCTTGGGTTTTTCGAGACAGGGGATACGAGGCTACACCTTC,CASSLGFSRQGIRGYTF
once,-,13,TRBJ2-5,TRBV2,TGTGCCAGCAGTGAATCTGTCTTCGAGACCCAGTACTTC,CASSESVFETQYF
-,TRBD1,16,TRBJ1-2,TRBV27,TGTGCCAGCAGTCCCTCGACAGGGGAGGCAAACTATGGCTACACCTTC,CASSPSTGEANYGYTF
-,TRBD2,15,TRBJ2-7,TRBV6-2/TRBV6-3,TGTGCCAGCAGCTCTGTCACTAGCGGGATTTACGAGCAGTACTTC,CASSSVTSGIYEQYF
-,TRBD1,14,TRBJ2-7,TRBV9,TGTGCCAGCAGCGCTACGGGACAGGGGGCCGAGCAGTACTTC,CASSATGQGAEQYF
-,TRBD2,17,TRBJ2-1,TRBV4-1,TGCGCCAGCAGCCACCCGGCGGGACTAGCGGGGGCGGATGAGCAGTTCTTC,CASSHPAGLAGADEQFF
-,-,13,TRBJ1-2,TRBV5-1,TGCGCCAGCAGCTTGGATCAGGCGACGGGCTACACCTTC,CASSLDQATGYTF
few,TRBD1,14,TRBJ1-1,TRBV6-5,TGTGCCAGCAGAGACAGGGGGCGCGGTACTGAAGCTTTCTTT,CASRDRGRGTEAFF
-,-,16,TRBJ1-2,TRBV6-5,TGTGCCAGCAGTTACTCTTCGGGGGAATTGTACTATGGCTACACCTTC,CASSYSSGELYYGYTF
-,-,15,TRBJ1-6,TRBV19,TGTGCCAGTAGTATGAGGCAGGGGCGCAATTCACCCCTCCACTTT,CASSMRQGRNSPLHF
few,-,17,TRBJ1-5,TRBV4-3,TGCGCCAGCAGCCAAGATCCAGGAGGACGGAGCAATCAGCCCCAGCATTTT,CASSQDPGGRSNQPQHF
-,TRBD2,16,TRBJ2-1,TRBV20-1,TGCAGTGCTAGTAGCTCCTGGCGGGGGGCCTACAATGAGCAGTTCTTC,CSASSSWRGAYNEQFF
-,TRBD2,15,TRBJ2-7,TRBV5-1,TGCGCCAGCAGCTTGGAAGCGGGGGCCGCCTACGAGCAGTACTTC,CASSLEAGAAYEQYF
-,-,13,TRBJ2-7,TRBV27,TGTGCCAGCAGCCCGACAGGCCCCTACGAGCAGTACTTC,CASSPTGPYEQYF
-,-,16,TRBJ1-3,TRBV10-3,TGTGCCATCAGTGAGTTCGGGGGGGCCACTGGAAACACCATATATTTT,CAISEFGGATGNTIYF
-,TRBD2,15,TRBJ2-1,TRBV6-1,TGTGCCAGCAGTGAAGGGACTAGCGGGGGGTATGAGCAGTTCTTC,CASSEGTSGGYEQFF
-,-,14,TRBJ1-2,TRBV19,TGTGCCAGTACCGCGACTGCTACTAACTATGGCTACACCTTC,CASTATATNYGYTF
-,TRBD2,15,TRBJ2-1,TRBV7-3,TGTGCCAGCAGCCCTAGCGGGGACCCCTACAATGAGCAGTTCTTC,CASSPSGDPYNEQFF
-,-,14,TRBJ1-2,TRBV18,TGTGCCAGCTCACCCAAGGGGACGGAGGGAGGCTACACCTTC,CASSPKGTEGGYTF
-,-,13,TRBJ1-5,TRBV19,TGTGCCAGTACGGGGGGAATCGGTCAGCCCCAGCATTTT,CASTGGIGQPQHF
-,TRBD2,14,TRBJ2-5,TRBV28,TGTGCCAGCACCCTAGCGGGGGAAAAAGAGACCCAGTACTTC,CASTLAGEKETQYF
once,TRBD1,16,TRBJ1-1,TRBV7-6,TGTGCCAGCAGCTTAGGGCAGGGGGGAAGGAACACTGAAGCTTTCTTT,CASSLGQGGRNTEAFF
-,-,13,TRBJ1-2,TRBV2,TGTGCCAGCAGGACGACATCGCTCTATGGCTACACCTTC,CASRTTSLYGYTF
-,TRBD2,16,TRBJ2-5,TRBV7-2,TGTGCCAGCAGCTCGATGAGGGCTAGCGGGGGTGAGACCCAGTACTTC,CASSSMRASGGETQYF
-,-,14,TRBJ2-5,TRBV29-1,TGCAGCGTTAGAATGAGAGACAATCAAGAGACCCAGTACTTC,CSVRMRDNQETQYF
-,TRBD2,16,TRBJ2-1,TRBV27,TGTGCCAGCAGTTCTATAGCGGGGCGGGCCTACAATGAGCAGTTCTTC,CASSSIAGRAYNEQFF
-,-,17,TRBJ1-1,TRBV5-1,TGCGCCAGCAGCTTGCCCACAGGCTTATCGATGAACACTGAAGCTTTCTTT,CASSLPTGLSMNTEAFF